Sequencing of this T cell receptor (beta chain) was carried out in a study of Graves' ophthalmopathy and Graves' hyperthyroidism. RNA transcripts yielded amplified TCR beta CDR3 regions. The workflow started with a first-round RT-PCR run with HTBI primers and then moved on to a second-round multiplex PCR. Via MiXCR, TCRdb re-called the multiplex PCR reads, giving one row per CDR3 protein. The sample has 300,000 to 500,000 distinct CDR3 sequences; roughly 14% are singletons. Germline assignment: CDR1 SNHLY and CDR2 FYNNEI. This CDR3 region has 14 residues. V was pared by 11 bases and J by 2 bases, with 16 bases between. This clonotype showed up many times.

The source of this sequence is a woman aged 18 to 35 with stable Graves' hyperthyroidism. This sequence joins TRBV2 and TRBJ2-4, with D possibly called TRBD1 or TRBD2 (5 bases each). The material sequenced was peripheral blood. The CDR3 DNA reads as TGTGCCGAGGGGCAGGGTGGTTCCAAAAACATTCAGTACTTC. Translated: CAEGQGGSKNIQYF.